One and the same sample provided the 32 T cell receptor beta chains below, sequenced in a study. TCRdb passed the 5' RACE reads through MiXCR, listing each CDR3 protein once. This repertoire shows 60,000 to 65,000 distinct CDR3 sequences, just under 30% found once; its top ten account for over 2%. Input material: tumor-infiltrating naive CD4+ T cells sorted from the breast tumor. The sample's subset: naive CD4+ T cells, CD4+CD45RA+CD25-. These receptor sequences come from a female donor with breast cancer.

This sequence joins TRBV7-3 and TRBJ2-1, with D possibly being TRBD1 (6 bases). Trimming pared 2 bases from V and 0 bases from J, leaving 11 bases between. This CDR3 region has 16 residues. Germline-derived CDR1 and CDR2 are SGHTA and FQGTGA. CDR3 DNA sequence: TGTGCCAGCAGCTTAGTCCAGGGGACCTCCTACAATGAGCAGTTCTTC. It codes for CASSLVQGTSYNEQFF.

This clonotype has a handful of counts. This rearrangement joins TRBV28 to TRBJ1-6; possibly TRBD1 for D (6 bases). The CDR3 extends over 14 amino acids. Germline V gene data show CDR1 as MDHEN and CDR2 as SYDVKM. V lost 6 bases and J 10 bases, leaving 16 bases between the germline ends. The CDR3 DNA reads TGTGCCAGCAGACATCAGGGGATCGACTCACCCCTCCACTTT. The encoded protein is CASRHQGIDSPLHF. The full variable domain, in which reference TRBV28 and TRBJ1-6 provide the parts outside the CDR3, is DVKVTQSSRYLVKRTGEKVFLECVQDMDHENMFWYRQDPGLGLRLIYFSYDVKMKEKGDIPEGYSVSREKKERFSLILESASTNQTSMYLCASRHQGIDSPLHFGNGTRLTVT.

The CDR3 loop is CAISKGQPTDQPQHF. CDR3 sequence (DNA): TGTGCCATCAGCAAGGGACAGCCGACCGATCAGCCCCAGCATTTT. The chain is built from TRBV10-3 and TRBJ1-5, with TRBD1 matching 7 bases. CDR3 size: 15 residues. CDR1 and CDR2 from the germline V gene are ENHRY and SYGVKD. J lost 5 bases, V lost 6 bases, and 10 bases had no gene match.

About this clonotype: A read error may be the cause here, since a much bigger clone is one base away. The gene calls are TRBV7-2 and TRBJ2-3, with D maybe TRBD2 (6 bases). This CDR3 contains 15 residues. The germline CDR1 and CDR2 sequences are SGHTA and FQGNSA. Trimming shortened V by 1 base and J by 10 bases, and 18 bases separated the two germline ends. The CDR3 sequence: CASSLVERAHGAQYF. CDR3 in DNA: TGTGCCAGCAGCTTAGTGGAGCGGGCACATGGTGCGCAGTATTTT. Looking up the rest from reference TRBV7-2 and TRBJ2-3 gives the full variable domain: GAGVSQSPSNKVTEKGKDVELRCDPISGHTALYWYRQSLGQGLEFLIYFQGNSAPDKSGLPSDRFSAERTGGSVSTLTIQRTQQEDSAVYLCASSLVERAHGAQYFGPGTRLTVL.

Comment on this clonotype: A junction end diverges from the germline sequence, so it may reflect a read error. Written as DNA, the CDR3 is TGCACCAGCAGTTTGAGTTCAGGAGGCCAGCCCCAGCATTTT. It is translated as CTSSLSSGGQPQHF. V gene TRBV5-1 combines with J gene TRBJ1-5, with D uncertain. This CDR3 region has 14 residues. From germline, CDR1 is SGHRS and CDR2 YFSETQ. The full variable domain, completed using reference TRBV5-1 and TRBJ1-5, is KAGVTQTPRYLIKTRGQQVTLSCSPISGHRSVSWYQQTPGQGLQFLFEYFSETQRNKGNFPGRFSGRQFSNSRSEMNVSTLELGDSALYLCTSSLSSGGQPQHFGDGTRLSIL.

This clonotype was recorded only once. The chain is built from TRBV9 and TRBJ2-1; no reliable D call. V lost 3 bases to trimming and J lost 2 bases, with 18 bases between them. The CDR3 covers 17 residues. In germline, CDR1 is SGDLS, CDR2 YYNGEE. For the CDR3, the DNA is TGTGCCAGCAGCGCCAGATCCGCCCGTACCCCCTACAATGAGCAGTTCTTC. Translating gives CASSARSARTPYNEQFF.

This clonotype was seen a handful of times. The chain's CDR3 is CASSLGAGGYNEQFF. CDR3 in DNA: TGCGCCAGCAGCTTGGGAGCGGGAGGCTACAATGAGCAGTTCTTC. The chain uses TRBV5-1 and TRBJ2-1, with 9 positions matching TRBD2. V lost 0 bases, J lost 3 bases, and 1 base stayed unmatched. Germline loops: CDR1 SGHRS, CDR2 YFSETQ. The CDR3 runs to 15 residues.

This clonotype was recorded a few times. CDR3 region: CASSSSRDRSEKLFF. Written as DNA, the CDR3 is TGTGCCAGCAGCTCCTCCCGGGACAGAAGCGAAAAACTGTTTTTT. This chain uses TRBV7-9 with TRBJ1-4; TRBD1 aligns across 7 bases. Germline V gives CDR1 SEHNR, CDR2 FQNEAQ (reference sequence). This CDR3 is 15 amino acids long. Trimming cost V 4 bases and J 8 bases; bases outside gene matches: 10.

This clonotype was seen many times. The J gene is TRBJ1-1, the V gene TRBV6-5; D gene unclear. V was pared by 7 bases and J by 1 base, with 10 bases between. This CDR3 spans 13 amino acids. The germline V gene encodes CDR1 MNHEY and CDR2 SVGAGI. The CDR3 region is CASKGSGNTEAFF. The CDR3 bases are TGTGCCAGCAAGGGCAGTGGGAACACTGAAGCTTTCTTT.

The chain recombines TRBV12-3 or TRBV12-4 with TRBJ2-3; the D is unclear. CDR3 length: 12 amino acids. Trimming took off 3 bases at V and 6 bases at J, with 7 bases between the two ends. CDR3 residues: CASSFGPDTQYF. DNA of the CDR3: TGTGCCAGCAGTTTTGGGCCCGATACGCAGTATTTT.

Points on this clonotype: It is likely a read error, because the conserved phenylalanine at the end of the CDR3 is missing. V is TRBV10-3 and J is TRBJ1-2, with TRBD1 matching 9 bases. Germline V gives CDR1 ENHRY, CDR2 SYGVKD. CDR3 length: 14 residues. V lost 7 bases to trimming and J lost 3 bases; unmatched junction nucleotides: 6. The CDR3 sequence: CAITGDRADYGYTY. CDR3 coding DNA: TGTGCCATCACAGGGGACAGGGCGGACTATGGCTACACCTAC.

This clonotype has a handful of counts. J is TRBJ2-6 and V is TRBV28, with a possible D match to TRBD2 (6 bases). CDR3 length equals 15 residues. The V gene's germline CDR1 is MDHEN and CDR2 SYDVKM. The V end lost 3 bases, the J end lost 1 base, and 7 bases lay between the germline ends. CDR3 in DNA: TGTGCCAGCAGTTTTGGGGGGTCTGGGGCCAACGTCCTGACTTTC. Protein product: CASSFGGSGANVLTF.

The V call is TRBV5-1, the J call TRBJ2-5; 14 nucleotides line up with TRBD2. The CDR3 has 16 residues. Germline trimming cut 4 bases from V and 1 base from J; bases unmatched to any gene: 3. Germline CDR1 SGHRS, CDR2 YFSETQ. The DNA of the CDR3 is TGCGCCAGCAGCGCGGGACTAGCGGGAGTCCAAGAGACCCAGTACTTC. Translating it yields CASSAGLAGVQETQYF.

The sample holds a few counts of this clonotype. J is TRBJ2-3 and V is TRBV24-1, with 7 nucleotides matching TRBD1. There are 11 residues in the CDR3. The germline V gene encodes CDR1 KGHDR and CDR2 SFDVKD. V shed 9 bases and J 6 bases; nucleotides not matched to a gene: 2. The chain's CDR3 is CATQQGDTQYF. CDR3 DNA: TGTGCCACCCAACAGGGGGATACGCAGTATTTT.

This clonotype has just a few counts. The chain carries TRBV6-2 or TRBV6-3 and TRBJ2-7; TRBD2 is a possible D gene (5 bases). The CDR3 length is 14 residues. The germline gives CDR1 MNHEY, CDR2 SVGEGT. V lost 6 bases and J 6 bases, leaving 18 bases between the germline ends. The CDR3 region has the DNA TGTGCCAGCAGCCCTACTAGGTGGAATTCCGAGCAGTACTTC. The encoded protein is CASSPTRWNSEQYF.

To note about this clonotype: The junction does not match germline at one end; this may be a read error. The V gene is TRBV11-2, the J gene TRBJ1-2; D is uncertain. The germline CDR1 and CDR2 sequences are SGHAT and FQNNGV. This CDR3 spans 15 amino acids. The CDR3 region has the DNA TGTGCCAGCAGCTTAGATCGGTCGGCAGTCTATGGCTACGCCTTC. This translates into CASSLDRSAVYGYAF.

This clonotype has only a few counts. This chain connects TRBV12-3 or TRBV12-4 to TRBJ2-4, with D perhaps TRBD2 (7 bases). The V end lost 8 bases, the J end lost 4 bases, and 18 bases lay between the germline ends. CDR3 length: 15 amino acids. The CDR3 coding sequence is TGTGCCAGCTCCCAAGGAGGGGGGGGTAAAAACATTCAGTACTTC. Protein sequence: CASSQGGGGKNIQYF.

The chain has TRBV20-1 and TRBJ1-1; D gene uncertain. The germline V gene encodes CDR1 DFQATT and CDR2 SNEGSKA (reference sequence). This CDR3 has 12 amino acids. CDR3 DNA: TGCAGACTGAAAAGGACGGGAGGGGAAGCTTTCTTT. Residues: CRLKRTGGEAFF.

J is TRBJ2-7 and V is TRBV12-3 or TRBV12-4; perhaps TRBD2 as D (5 bases). The V end lost 2 bases, the J end lost 1 base, and 9 bases lay between the germline ends. The CDR3 covers 14 residues. The CDR3 DNA follows: TGTGCCAGCAGTTTAATACTAGGATCCTACGAGCAGTACTTC. Translating gives CASSLILGSYEQYF.

This chain connects TRBV11-2 to TRBJ1-1; the D gene is possibly TRBD1 (6 bases). Deletions cut 6 bases from V and 0 bases from J, with 17 bases between. CDR1 and CDR2 from the germline V gene are SGHAT and FQNNGV. This CDR3 spans 16 amino acids. CDR3 sequence: CASSLTGNGMNTEAFF. CDR3 sequence (DNA): TGTGCCAGCAGTTTAACAGGGAATGGGATGAACACTGAAGCTTTCTTT.

The table lists this clonotype with a few counts. V is TRBV28 and J is TRBJ1-4; unclear D gene. This CDR3 is built from 15 residues. The V end lost 6 bases, the J end lost 0 bases, and 11 bases lay between the germline ends. Germline V lookup: CDR1 MDHEN, CDR2 SYDVKM. The CDR3 is CASRGWLATNEKLFF. CDR3 nucleotide sequence: TGTGCCAGCAGAGGATGGTTAGCAACTAATGAAAAACTGTTTTTT.

For the CDR3, the DNA is TGTGCCTGGATGGACAGGATGGGGCCATCGGGTGACTTTATGAACACTGAAGCTTTCTTT. Encoded protein: CAWMDRMGPSGDFMNTEAFF. The chain carries TRBV30 and TRBJ1-1, with 7 bases that match TRBD1. The CDR3 extends over 20 amino acids. Trimming removed 4 bases from V and 0 bases from J; junction bases left unmatched: 23. Per germline, CDR1 GTSNPN and CDR2 SVGIG (reference sequence).

This clonotype was detected a few times. V is TRBV12-3 or TRBV12-4 and J is TRBJ1-2, with D possibly being TRBD1 (6 bases). The CDR3 covers 11 residues. V was cut by 6 bases and J by 8 bases, with 10 bases left in between. The chain's CDR3 is CASRRDNGYTF. The CDR3 DNA follows: TGTGCCAGCAGAAGGGACAACGGCTACACCTTC.

The chain couples TRBV28 to TRBJ2-5; D remains unclear. The CDR3 contains 12 residues. Germline-derived CDR1 and CDR2 are MDHEN and SYDVKM. V was shortened by 5 bases and J by 2 bases, with 6 bases between the two germline ends. CDR3 in DNA: TGTGCCAGCAGTAGCGTTCAAGAGACCCAGTACTTC. Translating gives CASSSVQETQYF.

This clonotype was detected ten times or more. This chain links TRBV7-2 with TRBJ1-5; D remains unclear. Trimming removed 2 bases at V and 1 base at J, with 12 bases between. The CDR3 totals 16 residues. Germline values: CDR1 SGHTA, CDR2 FQGNSA. The CDR3 region is CASSLRSGSSNQPQHF. CDR3 sequence (DNA): TGTGCCAGCAGCTTAAGGTCCGGTTCCAGCAATCAGCCCCAGCATTTT.

Comments on this clonotype: The junction shows a germline mismatch at one end, possibly a read error. The genes are TRBV6-1 and TRBJ2-7; D is undetermined. The length of the CDR3 is 13 residues. The germline V gene encodes CDR1 MNHNS and CDR2 SASEGT. CDR3 region: CASRPTRTYAQYF. The CDR3 DNA sequence: TGTGCCAGCAGACCAACGCGTACCTACGCGCAGTACTTC.

Only a few counts were recorded for this clonotype. The germline gene is not matched at one end of the junction; a read error may be the cause. This sequence joins TRBV7-3 and TRBJ2-1; D is unresolved. The CDR3 spans 13 residues. The germline gives CDR1 SGHTA, CDR2 FQGTGA. CDR3 sequence reads: CANSDNLGNEQFF. CDR3 nucleotides: TGTGCCAACAGCGATAATCTAGGGAATGAGCAGTTCTTC.

At least ten counts were recorded for this clonotype. The chain has TRBV6-2 or TRBV6-3 and TRBJ2-2; 9 nucleotides align to TRBD1. V lost 1 base to trimming and J lost 8 bases; unmatched junction nucleotides: 8. The CDR3 runs to 16 residues. The germline V gene has CDR1 MNHEY and CDR2 SVGEGT. The CDR3 bases are TGTGCCAGCAGTTACTACCCGGGACAGGGCTCAGGGGAGCTGTTTTTT. Its protein product is CASSYYPGQGSGELFF.

This chain links TRBV5-1 with TRBJ1-2, with 10 bases lining up with TRBD1. After removal of 4 bases from V and 8 bases from J, the junction contained 11 bases not matched to a gene. The germline V gene has CDR1 SGHRS and CDR2 YFSETQ. This CDR3 spans 15 amino acids. CDR3 DNA sequence: TGCGCCAGCAGCGTCAACTCCCGGGACAGGGGAGGCTACACCTTC. It translates to CASSVNSRDRGGYTF.

Remarks on this clonotype: A single base separates this from a much larger clone, so it may be a read error. The J gene is TRBJ2-5, the V gene TRBV2; D is tentatively TRBD1 or TRBD2 (5 bases each). CDR3 length: 11 residues. With 8 bases removed from V and 4 bases from J, the gap between germline ends came to 8 bases. In germline, CDR1 is SNHLY, CDR2 FYNNEI. Here the CDR3 DNA reads TGTGCCAGCGGGGGTCGAGAGACCCAGTACTTC. Protein product: CASGGRETQYF.

This clonotype was detected only a few times. This sequence joins TRBV7-2 and TRBJ2-1; 16 positions match TRBD2. From germline, CDR1 is SGHTA and CDR2 FQGNSA. The CDR3 is made up of 19 amino acids. V trimming: 4 bases; J trimming: 2 bases; junction bases outside the gene matches: 8. CDR3 bases: TGTGCCAGCAGCTCGCCGGGACTAGCGGGAGGGGAAACCTACAATGAGCAGTTCTTC. Its translation is CASSSPGLAGGETYNEQFF.

Details on this clonotype: One end of the junction fails to match germline, which may point to a read error. The chain recombines TRBV7-2 with TRBJ2-5, with TRBD2 as a possible D gene (5 bases). The germline V gene encodes CDR1 SGHTA and CDR2 FQGNSA. CDR3 length equals 16 residues. The CDR3 DNA is TGTGCCAGCGGCTTAGTTCGCCCCTCCGGAGGCGAGACCCAGTACTTC. This translates into CASGLVRPSGGETQYF.